This passage covers 20 T cell receptor beta chains from one sample sequenced in a study of lung T cells in sarcoidosis with Löfgren's syndrome. Via MiXCR, TCRdb re-called the reads, giving one row per CDR3 protein. The sample contains some 19,000 distinct CDR3 sequences, roughly a fifth of which appear only once. Specimen: CD4+ T cells from bronchoalveolar lavage. The source is a human donor with sarcoidosis (Löfgren's syndrome or another form), or a control subject (not recorded which).

This clonotype came up many times. The chain recombines TRBV28 with TRBJ1-2; D ambiguous. This CDR3 is 13 amino acids long. Germline V gives CDR1 MDHEN, CDR2 SYDVKM. Trimming cost V 4 bases and J 4 bases, with 10 bases left between them. The chain's CDR3 is CASSSSLPYGYTF. The CDR3 nucleotides are TGTGCCAGCAGTTCCTCACTCCCCTATGGCTACACCTTC.

The CDR3 coding sequence is TGTGCCAGCAGAGAAAGAGGGAATGAGCAGTTCTTC. Protein sequence: CASRERGNEQFF. This rearrangement joins TRBV12-3 or TRBV12-4 to TRBJ2-1; D is possibly TRBD2 (5 bases). The CDR3 is made up of 12 amino acids. V lost 6 bases and J lost 7, with 10 bases in between.

A note on this clonotype: This may be a read error, as it is one base from a much larger clone. The chain combines TRBV20-1 with TRBJ2-6; D is unclear. The CDR3 has 14 amino acids. The germline V and J ends were trimmed by 4 bases and 2 bases, with 9 bases remaining between them. Germline values: CDR1 DFQATT, CDR2 SNEGSKA (reference sequence). CDR3 loop: CSANDQTGANVLTF. CDR3 nucleotide sequence: TGCAGTGCTAACGACCAGACTGGGGCCAACGTCCTGACTTTC.

In its sample, this clonotype ranks as medium-sized. CDR3 nucleotide sequence: TGTGCCAGCAGTTATTTCCTCCCGGGAGGGCCAAATGAGCAGTTCTTC. Encoded protein: CASSYFLPGGPNEQFF. This chain links TRBV6-1 with TRBJ2-1; 8 bases map to TRBD2. This CDR3 contains 16 residues. Germline CDR1 and CDR2: MNHNS and SASEGT. V dropped 5 bases and J dropped 7; count of bases not matched to a gene: 13.

This clonotype was found many times. The chain uses TRBV28 and TRBJ2-7; TRBD2 matches 10 bases. CDR1 and CDR2 (germline): MDHEN, SYDVKM. Unmatched junction bases numbered 7, after V lost 7 bases and J lost 1 base. This CDR3 has 15 residues. This chain's CDR3 is CASTLLAGTSYEQYF. As DNA, the CDR3 is TGTGCCAGCACCCTACTAGCGGGAACATCCTACGAGCAGTACTTC.

This chain uses TRBV18 with TRBJ1-2; TRBD1 might be the D (5 bases). The germline V gene has CDR1 KGHSH and CDR2 LQKENI. This CDR3 is built from 13 residues. Trimming left V 4 bases short and J 2 bases short, with 8 bases between. The CDR3 sequence is CASSLGVNYGYTF. CDR3 coding DNA: TGTGCCAGCTCACTAGGGGTGAACTATGGCTACACCTTC.

This clonotype was observed many times. This chain joins TRBV20-1 and TRBJ2-5; a possible D gene is TRBD1 (5 bases). Trimming cost V 6 bases and J 1 base, with 12 bases left between them. This CDR3 has 13 amino acids. Germline V gene sequence: CDR1 DFQATT, CDR2 SNEGSKA (reference sequence). This CDR3 reads CSALRQFQETQYF. In DNA, the CDR3 is TGCAGTGCCCTGAGACAGTTCCAAGAGACCCAGTACTTC.

This clonotype has only one observation. The CDR3 end shows no conserved phenylalanine or tryptophan, and so a read error is likely. The chain combines TRBV25-1 with TRBJ2-5, with a tentative D call TRBD1 (6 bases). The germline V gene encodes CDR1 MGHDK and CDR2 SYGVNS. V dropped 6 bases and J dropped 6 bases, with 20 bases sitting between them. This CDR3 region has 15 residues. Here the CDR3 DNA reads TGTGCCAGCAGCCGAAGGTCAGGGGTGGGAAAGACCCAGTACTCC. Translating gives CASSRRSGVGKTQYS.

This chain uses TRBV7-2 with TRBJ2-5; D gene ambiguous. CDR1 is SGHTA, CDR2 FQGNSA, per germline. The V and J ends lost 4 bases and 4 bases respectively, with 16 bases between them. CDR3 length: 15 residues. The CDR3 DNA reads as TGTGCCAGCAGCTGGATGACTTTTACTTTAGAGACCCAGTACTTC. The encoded protein is CASSWMTFTLETQYF.

This clonotype is classed as medium-sized. V gene TRBV6-6 combines with J gene TRBJ2-2, with unresolved D. The CDR3 runs to 12 residues. V was trimmed by 2 bases and J by 7 bases, leaving 5 bases between them. CDR1 and CDR2 (germline): MNHNY, SVGAGI (reference sequence). This chain's CDR3 is CASSYAYGELFF. The CDR3 region has the DNA TGTGCCAGCAGTTACGCGTACGGGGAGCTGTTTTTT.

Within the sample, this clonotype is medium-sized (0.01 to 0.1%). This rearrangement joins TRBV6-6 to TRBJ2-3; 8 nucleotides match TRBD1. Trimming cost V 1 base and J 6 bases; bases outside gene matches: 0. Germline V gives CDR1 MNHNY, CDR2 SVGAGI (reference sequence). The CDR3 spans 13 residues. CDR3 in DNA: TGTGCCAGCAGTTACTGGGACAGGGATACGCAGTATTTT. Its translation: CASSYWDRDTQYF.

This clonotype is medium-sized by share. The chain uses TRBV7-8 and TRBJ2-1; 14 positions match TRBD2. Germline trimming cut 5 bases from V and 5 bases from J; bases unmatched to any gene: 8. The CDR3 has 17 amino acids. Per germline, CDR1 SGHVS and CDR2 FQNEAQ. The CDR3 DNA sequence: TGTGCCAGCAGCAAGTGGACTAGCGGGAGGTCTAACAATGAGCAGTTCTTC. Protein: CASSKWTSGRSNNEQFF.

By share, this clonotype ranks as medium-sized. The chain uses TRBV27 and TRBJ1-1; D is undetermined. V was cut by 1 base and J by 6 bases, with 9 bases left in between. CDR3 length equals 13 residues. Germline lookup yields CDR1 MNHEY and CDR2 SMNVEV (reference sequence). CDR3 in DNA: TGTGCCAGCAGTTTATACGGAAACGCTGAAGCTTTCTTT. Translation: CASSLYGNAEAFF.

V and J are TRBV29-1 and TRBJ2-3; D is ambiguous. The CDR3 covers 14 residues. V lost 3 bases and J 0 bases, leaving 10 bases between the germline ends. Germline loops: CDR1 SQVTM, CDR2 ANQGSEA. The CDR3: CSVDKAFSTDTQYF. The CDR3 nucleotides read TGCAGCGTTGACAAAGCATTCAGCACAGATACGCAGTATTTT.

The chain links TRBV12-3 or TRBV12-4 to TRBJ1-2, with 8 positions matching TRBD1. Trimming at V came to 5 bases and at J to 5 bases, leaving 4 bases not matched to a gene. The CDR3 sequence is 13 residues long. CDR3 sequence reads: CASSLGQGYGYTF. The CDR3 DNA reads as TGTGCCAGCAGTCTTGGACAGGGATATGGCTACACCTTC.

Many counts were recorded for this clonotype. This chain connects TRBV27 to TRBJ2-7; 10 bases are shared with TRBD1. Germline V gene lookup returns CDR1 MNHEY and CDR2 SMNVEV (reference sequence). V trimming: 4 bases; J trimming: 4 bases; junction bases outside the gene matches: 7. CDR3 length: 15 amino acids. The CDR3 nucleotides are TGTGCCAGCAGTTCATGGACAGGGGGGTCGTACGAGCAGTACTTC. The encoded protein is CASSSWTGGSYEQYF.

As regards this clonotype: A much larger clonotype is one base distant, so this may be a read error. The chain uses TRBV19 and TRBJ1-5, with D hard to call. The V gene lost 7 bases and the J gene lost 4 bases, with 8 bases spanning the gap. Germline V gives CDR1 LNHDA, CDR2 SQIVND (reference sequence). This CDR3 has 12 amino acids. In DNA, the CDR3 is TGTGCCAGTATTATCCCAAATCAGCCCCAGCATTTT. Amino acid sequence: CASIIPNQPQHF.

Ten or more counts support this clonotype. V gene TRBV7-2 combines with J gene TRBJ2-7; 7 bases match TRBD2. This CDR3 comprises 13 residues. V lost 5 bases, J lost 2 bases, and 3 bases stayed unmatched. The V gene's germline CDR1 is SGHTA and CDR2 FQGNSA. The CDR3 DNA reads as TGTGCCAGCAGCCCGGGGGGACCCTACGAGCAGTACTTC. Translated: CASSPGGPYEQYF.

The table lists this clonotype with a count of one. Just one base apart from a much larger clone, this may be a read error. This chain uses TRBV3-1 with TRBJ1-1, with a tentative D call TRBD1 (5 bases). Germline CDR1 reads LGHDT; CDR2 reads YNNKEL (reference sequence). The CDR3 has 16 residues. With 3 bases removed from V and 3 bases from J, the gap between germline ends came to 17 bases. The CDR3 sequence: CASSHPSPGVDTEAFF. CDR3 DNA sequence: TGTGCCAGCAGCCACCCGTCCCCGGGGGTGGACACTGAAGCTTTCTTT.

In this sample, this clonotype turned up many times. The CDR3 region has the DNA TGCGCCAGCAGCTCAGGACAGGGCGGCGGTGAAGCTTTCTTT. This translates into CASSSGQGGGEAFF. V usage is TRBV5-1 and J usage is TRBJ1-1, with 8 positions matching TRBD1. The CDR3 totals 14 residues. The germline V gene has CDR1 SGHRS and CDR2 YFSETQ. Unmatched junction bases numbered 8, after V lost 3 bases and J lost 7 bases. The whole variable domain, filled in from reference TRBV5-1 and TRBJ1-1, reads KAGVTQTPRYLIKTRGQQVTLSCSPISGHRSVSWYQQTPGQGLQFLFEYFSETQRNKGNFPGRFSGRQFSNSRSEMNVSTLELGDSALYLCASSSGQGGGEAFFGQGTRLTVV.